This TCR beta chain was found in a study of molecular identifiers for immune sequencing clone quantification (dated by TCRdb to 2016 to 2019). Notes on the research overall: For a replicate experiment, RNA from roughly 20,000 or 100,000 naive CD8 T cells was divided into five aliquots, and four of the five aliquots were sequenced. CD8 T cells were used in a methods study to benchmark molecular-identifier clustering-based TCR repertoire sequencing (MIDCIRS) and TCR RNA copy counting. Results and caveats for the whole study, not just this receptor: The naive libraries included spiked-in Jurkat TCR RNA (roughly nine copies' worth), and this Jurkat TCR RNA is not part of the donor repertoire. Without barcode sub-clustering, chimeric consensus sequences inflated TCR diversity; chimeras reached as high as 47%. Clones above 20 RNA copies held over 99% of molecules in CMV-specific effector cells but under 1% in naive cells. A single cell's worth of spiked-in Jurkat TCR RNA was reported detectable even among one million naive CD8 T cells. Modeling indicated approximately 2.7 TCR RNA copies recovered per cell, compared with 7.5 to 10 by digital PCR, which implies a capture efficiency of approximately 30%. Identical TCR molecules sharing a barcode could cause highly expanded clone sizes to be underestimated.

In this sample, this clonotype turned up a few times. What antigen it recognizes has not been identified. A much larger clone differs by one base, so this may be a read error. Naive CD8 T cell libraries were made from about 20,000 to 1,000,000 sorted cells using 10%, 30% or 50% of purified RNA. Naive CD8 T cells were FACS-sorted as CD8+CD4-CCR7+CD45RA+ on a BD FACSAria II into RLT Plus buffer. To test detection sensitivity, Jurkat RNA equal to about nine TCR copies was added to samples of about 20,000-1,000,000 naive CD8 T cells. CD8 T cells were enriched with RosetteSep CD8+ T Cell Enrichment Cocktail and Ficoll-Paque, followed by ACK red cell lysis. Including cysteine and phenylalanine, the CDR3 has 16 amino acids. CDR3 DNA is the only sequence kept; it has 48 bases, read in frame from the first base. V is clipped by 1 base and J by 0 bases, and the sequence between their germline boundaries is 10 bases long.

Library creation used PCR. Sequencing took place on a NextSeq 500. Bulk TCR libraries were made following a previously described method, with the TCR primers given in Table S5. Total RNA was purified with the Qiagen AllPrep DNA/RNA kit. Before analysis, reads from multiple sequencing runs of the same library were pooled. As for how the authors treated the data: Reads were retained only if their TCR constant sequence matched exactly, and those retained reads were trimmed to 150 nt and grouped according to their 12-nt molecular barcodes. Reads in each barcode group were sub-clustered using a 15% Levenshtein threshold, and a quality-weighted consensus sequence was built for each RNA molecule. Non-functional sequences were discarded, and so were lower-count sequences lying one edit away from another sequence. Based on a fit of two negative binomial distributions, barcode sub-clusters having less than 20% of the maximum read count were discarded. TCRdb reran the public reads through fastp at Q25 and MiXCR, keeping productive beta chains. Every distinct CDR3 protein forms one entry, paired with its most common genes and DNA. What appears here as the V and J calls and clone size reflects TCRdb's work, not the paper's. In this sample the table shows around 300,000 distinct CDR3 sequences, roughly a quarter of which occur a single time. The ten largest clones add up to about 0.74% of the sample.

This receptor chain uses TRBV12-3 or TRBV12-4 and TRBJ1-5; 6 matching bases give a weak D call of TRBD1. The TCR was taken from a human donor in good health. Some libraries in this study had Jurkat cell RNA spiked in. The sample was naive CD8+ T cells from blood, with Jurkat cell RNA spiked in. This specimen's cell subset or site label, interpreted: FACS-sorted CD8+CD4-CCR7+CD45RA+ naive T cells. The nucleotides read TGTGCCAGCAGTTTAGGGGACAAATATAGCAATCAGCCCCAGCATTTT. Translated, this gives CASSLGDKYSNQPQHF.